A single T cell receptor beta chain is shown here with its context. This sample is part of a study of cytomegalovirus exposure and HLA in healthy donors. CDR3 length equals 16 residues. The J segment lost 4 bases and the V segment lost 6 bases, leaving 6 bases of the junction unmatched. Germline CDR1 reads MNHNS; CDR2 reads SASEGT. Some clones are missing from TCRdb's copy, which holds only in-frame ones; the method was immunoSEQ multiplex PCR. The sample records about 360,000 clones, roughly 89% being singletons. The TCR originated in a woman between 18 and 29 years old in good health and CMV-seronegative. Sequenced sample: PBMCs. The rearrangement uses TRBV6-1 and TRBJ2-1, with TRBD2 matching over 13 bases. In DNA form, the CDR3 reads TGTGCCAGCAGCGAAAAACTAGCGGGGGGGTACAATGAGCAGTTCTTC. This codes for CASSEKLAGGYNEQFF.